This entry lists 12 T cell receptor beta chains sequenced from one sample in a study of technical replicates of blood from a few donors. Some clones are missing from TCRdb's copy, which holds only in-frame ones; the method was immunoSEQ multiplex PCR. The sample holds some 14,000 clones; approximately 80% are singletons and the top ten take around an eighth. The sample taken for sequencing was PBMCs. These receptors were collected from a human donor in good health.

The CDR3 loop is CAWSVYGTYYEQYF. The CDR3 nucleotides are TGTGCCTGGAGTGTTTACGGGACATACTACGAGCAGTACTTC. J is TRBJ2-7 and V is TRBV30; possibly TRBD1 for D (6 bases). Germline lookup yields CDR1 GTSNPN and CDR2 SVGIG (reference sequence). V lost 0 bases to trimming and J lost 3 bases, with 12 bases between them. This CDR3 has 14 residues. Looking up the rest from reference TRBV30 and TRBJ2-7 gives the full variable domain: SQTIHQWPATLVQPVGSPLSLECTVEGTSNPNLYWYRQAAGRGLQLLFYSVGIGQISSEVPQNLSASRPQDRQFILSSKKLLLSDSGFYLCAWSVYGTYYEQYFGPGTRLTVT.

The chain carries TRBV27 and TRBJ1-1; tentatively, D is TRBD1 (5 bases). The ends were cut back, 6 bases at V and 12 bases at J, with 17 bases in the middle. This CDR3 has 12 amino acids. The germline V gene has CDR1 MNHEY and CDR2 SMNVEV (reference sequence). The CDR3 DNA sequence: TGTGCCAGCAGGGGGGTCGGGGGGGAGTCTTTCTTT. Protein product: CASRGVGGESFF.

CDR3 sequence: CASSEQGTQDGYTF. The CDR3 DNA sequence: TGCGCCAGCAGCGAACAGGGAACTCAAGATGGCTACACCTTC. This chain links TRBV5-1 with TRBJ1-2, with TRBD1 as a possible D gene (6 bases). Deletions cut 4 bases from V and 6 bases from J, with 16 bases between. This CDR3 comprises 14 residues. The germline V gene has CDR1 SGHRS and CDR2 YFSETQ.

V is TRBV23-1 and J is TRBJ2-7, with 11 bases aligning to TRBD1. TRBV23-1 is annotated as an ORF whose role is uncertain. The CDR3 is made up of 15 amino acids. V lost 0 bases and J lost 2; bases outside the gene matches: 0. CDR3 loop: CASSQSGQGAYEQYF. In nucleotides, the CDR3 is TGCGCCAGCAGTCAATCGGGACAGGGGGCCTACGAGCAGTACTTC.

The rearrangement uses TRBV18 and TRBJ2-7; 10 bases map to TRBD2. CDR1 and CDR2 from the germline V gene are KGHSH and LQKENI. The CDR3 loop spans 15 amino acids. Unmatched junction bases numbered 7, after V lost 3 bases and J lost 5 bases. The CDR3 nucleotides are TGTGCCAGCTCACCTGGCGGGACTAGCGAGGACGAGCAGTACTTC. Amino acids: CASSPGGTSEDEQYF. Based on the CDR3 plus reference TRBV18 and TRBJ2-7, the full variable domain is NAGVMQNPRHLVRRRGQEARLRCSPMKGHSHVYWYRQLPEEGLKFMVYLQKENIIDESGMPKERFSAEFPKEGPSILRIQQVVRGDSAAYFCASSPGGTSEDEQYFGPGTRLTVT.

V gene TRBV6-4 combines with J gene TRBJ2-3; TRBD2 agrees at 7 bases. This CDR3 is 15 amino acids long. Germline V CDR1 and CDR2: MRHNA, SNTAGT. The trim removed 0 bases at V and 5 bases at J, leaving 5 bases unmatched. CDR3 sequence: CASSDSGGSGDTQYF. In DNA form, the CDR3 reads TGTGCCAGCAGTGACTCTGGCGGGAGTGGAGATACGCAGTATTTT.

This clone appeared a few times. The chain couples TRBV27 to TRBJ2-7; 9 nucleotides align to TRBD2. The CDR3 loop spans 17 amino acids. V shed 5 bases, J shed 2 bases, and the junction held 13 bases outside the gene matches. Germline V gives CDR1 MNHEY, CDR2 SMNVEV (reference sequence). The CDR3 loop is CASSTYVGLAVPYEQYF. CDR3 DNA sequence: TGTGCCAGCAGTACCTATGTGGGACTAGCCGTTCCCTACGAGCAGTACTTC.

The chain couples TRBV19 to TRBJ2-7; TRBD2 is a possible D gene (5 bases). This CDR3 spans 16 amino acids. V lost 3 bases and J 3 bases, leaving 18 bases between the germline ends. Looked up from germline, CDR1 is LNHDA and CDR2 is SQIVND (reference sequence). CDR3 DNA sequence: TGTGCCAGTAGTATGTGGGAACTAGGCGGTGGCTACGAGCAGTACTTC. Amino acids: CASSMWELGGGYEQYF. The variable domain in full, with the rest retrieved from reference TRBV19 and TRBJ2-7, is DGGITQSPKYLFRKEGQNVTLSCEQNLNHDAMYWYRQDPGQGLRLIYYSQIVNDFQKGDIAEGYSVSREKKESFPLTVTSAQKNPTAFYLCASSMWELGGGYEQYFGPGTRLTVT.

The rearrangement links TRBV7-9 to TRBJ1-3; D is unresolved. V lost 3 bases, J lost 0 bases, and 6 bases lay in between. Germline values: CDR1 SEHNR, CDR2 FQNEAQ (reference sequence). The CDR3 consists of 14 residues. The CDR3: CASSFESSGNTIYF. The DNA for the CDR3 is TGTGCCAGCAGCTTCGAGAGCTCTGGAAACACCATATATTTT.

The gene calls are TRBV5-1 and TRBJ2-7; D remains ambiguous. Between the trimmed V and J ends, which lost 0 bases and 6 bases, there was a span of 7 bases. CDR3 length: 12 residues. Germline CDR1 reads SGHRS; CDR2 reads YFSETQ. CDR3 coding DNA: TGCGCCAGCAGCTTGGTGGCCAGCGAGCAGTACTTC. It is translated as CASSLVASEQYF.

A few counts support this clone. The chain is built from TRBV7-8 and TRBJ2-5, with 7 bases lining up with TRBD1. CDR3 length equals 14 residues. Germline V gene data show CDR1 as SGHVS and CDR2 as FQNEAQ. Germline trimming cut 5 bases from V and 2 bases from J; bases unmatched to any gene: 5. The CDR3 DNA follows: TGTGCCAGCAGCCCCCAGGGGGTTCAAGAGACCCAGTACTTC. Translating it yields CASSPQGVQETQYF. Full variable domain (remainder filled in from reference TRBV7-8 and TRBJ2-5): GAGVSQSPRYKVAKRGQDVALRCDPISGHVSLFWYQQALGQGPEFLTYFQNEAQLDKSGLPSDRFFAERPEGSVSTLKIQRTQQEDSAVYLCASSPQGVQETQYFGPGTRLLVL.

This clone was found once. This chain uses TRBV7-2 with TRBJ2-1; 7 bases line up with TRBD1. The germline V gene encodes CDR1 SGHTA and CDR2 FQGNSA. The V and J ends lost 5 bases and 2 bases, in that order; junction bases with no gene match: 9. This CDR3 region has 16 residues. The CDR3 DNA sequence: TGTGCCAGCAGCCCCCAGGGGGTAGCGACCTACAATGAGCAGTTCTTC. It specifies CASSPQGVATYNEQFF. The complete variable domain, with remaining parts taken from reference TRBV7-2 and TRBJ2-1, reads GAGVSQSPSNKVTEKGKDVELRCDPISGHTALYWYRQSLGQGLEFLIYFQGNSAPDKSGLPSDRFSAERTGGSVSTLTIQRTQQEDSAVYLCASSPQGVATYNEQFFGPGTRLTVL.